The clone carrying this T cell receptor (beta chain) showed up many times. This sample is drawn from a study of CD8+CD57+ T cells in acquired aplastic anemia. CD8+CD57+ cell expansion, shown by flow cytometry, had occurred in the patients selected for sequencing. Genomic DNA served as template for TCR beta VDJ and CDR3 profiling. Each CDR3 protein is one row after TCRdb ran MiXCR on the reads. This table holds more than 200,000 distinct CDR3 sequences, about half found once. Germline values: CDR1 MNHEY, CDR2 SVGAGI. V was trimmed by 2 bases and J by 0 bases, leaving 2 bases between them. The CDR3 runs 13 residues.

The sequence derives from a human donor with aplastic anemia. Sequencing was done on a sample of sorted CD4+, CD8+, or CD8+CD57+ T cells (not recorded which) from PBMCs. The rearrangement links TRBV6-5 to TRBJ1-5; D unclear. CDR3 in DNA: TGTGCCAGCAGTTACGATAGCAATCAGCCCCAGCATTTT. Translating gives CASSYDSNQPQHF.